These T cell receptor beta chains were read from a single sample in a study of T-cell reconstitution after alpha-beta-depleted transplantation in children. In TCRdb, the PCR reads were re-called with MiXCR into one record per CDR3 protein. The sample comprises 250,000 to 400,000 distinct CDR3 sequences, more than 20% of which are singletons, and 11% rests with the top ten. This material consisted of PBMCs, mostly from graft donor cells, taken 180 days after TCRalphabeta/CD19-depleted stem cell transplant. Every receptor here comes from a male patient aged 10 to 17 who had a stem cell transplant for acute lymphoblastic leukemia, so the T cells may come from the graft donor. Both conserved end residues are trimmed from each CDR3. A D gene is named only where the DNA matches it firmly. The size entry is marked missing in some rows and otherwise reads once, few, many or a size class.

v_call	j_call	d_call	clone_size	cdr3_aa
TRBV5-1	TRBJ2-7	-	-	ASSLEALGDYEQY
TRBV7-9	TRBJ1-1	TRBD1	-	ASSYADRGNTEAF
TRBV4-1	TRBJ2-3	-	-	ASSQAEAKTQY
TRBV4-2	TRBJ2-3	TRBD2	few	ASSKLRGRLSTRPPLSTDTQY
TRBV12-3/TRBV12-4	TRBJ2-7	TRBD1	many	ASSLGTGGPYEQY
TRBV5-1	TRBJ2-1	-	-	ASSVLALPNEQF
TRBV12-3/TRBV12-4	TRBJ1-4	-	-	ASSPLDGNEKLF
TRBV7-3	TRBJ2-7	-	many	ASSLNGALGYEQY
TRBV13	TRBJ2-1	TRBD2	-	ASAPWSSGENSSYNEQF
TRBV11-1	TRBJ2-1	TRBD2	-	ASSFLLSGIGARNEQF
TRBV20-1	TRBJ1-2	-	few	SATGDRGYT
TRBV6-2/TRBV6-3	TRBJ2-1	TRBD2	few	ASSYSVRSGSLNEQF
TRBV20-1	TRBJ1-5	-	few	SAPAGNYYSNQPQH
TRBV29-1	TRBJ2-1	-	-	SVEDWDWTYNDNEQF
TRBV12-5	TRBJ1-1	TRBD1	-	ASGDRGAEAF
TRBV3-1	TRBJ2-3	TRBD1	few	ASSHLQGAFTDTQY
TRBV30	TRBJ2-5	-	few	GILLIQGRQETQY
TRBV10-3	TRBJ1-1	-	few	AISSRSGGGGTEAF
TRBV7-2	TRBJ1-1	-	few	ASSLQKRTEAF
TRBV25-1	TRBJ1-3	-	many	ASSDGSGGRNTIY
TRBV5-1	TRBJ2-3	-	few	ASSGGTATDTQY
TRBV12-3/TRBV12-4	TRBJ2-3	-	-	ASSLLASSTDTQY
TRBV29-1	TRBJ2-2	TRBD2	-	SARGLAGGPVTGELF
TRBV29-1	TRBJ2-1	-	few	SVGVGQF
TRBV5-1	TRBJ2-3	TRBD2	-	ASGASGNPTDTQY
TRBV20-1	TRBJ1-2	TRBD1	few	SASGWTGGNYGYT
TRBV6-1	TRBJ2-1	TRBD1	-	ASSYSGTEF
TRBV12-3/TRBV12-4	TRBJ1-5	-	few	ASRAGPPGMNSNQPQH
TRBV12-3/TRBV12-4	TRBJ2-5	-	-	ASSFEVYQETQY
TRBV6-2/TRBV6-3	TRBJ2-5	TRBD1	-	ASSTNRGPQETQY
TRBV29-1	TRBJ2-1	-	many	SVVDPSTGSYNEQF
TRBV18	TRBJ2-1	-	few	ASSPPARYEQF
TRBV7-9	TRBJ1-4	TRBD1	few	ASSLRDRVNEKLF
TRBV20-1	TRBJ2-5	TRBD2	-	SACGLAGLETQY
TRBV6-5	TRBJ1-1	-	-	ASSYSTGREAEAF
TRBV4-1	TRBJ2-2	TRBD2	-	ASTHLREGLPNTGELF
TRBV5-6	TRBJ2-7	TRBD2	-	ASSLGRETYEQY
TRBV7-3	TRBJ2-3	-	few	ASSLTRAPLTDTQY
TRBV12-3/TRBV12-4	TRBJ2-4	-	-	ASSSRDFDKNIQY
TRBV3-1	TRBJ2-2	-	-	ASSQGGGTTTGELF
TRBV3-1	TRBJ1-2	-	-	ASSPNHEAYDYT
TRBV7-9	TRBJ2-5	-	-	ASSPRVLGETQY